A selection of T cell receptor beta chains follows, all from one sample in a study of blood T cell repertoires in COVID-19. Measured with immunoSEQ multiplex PCR; TCRdb has only the in-frame clones, and not every one. Seen here are 350,000 to 400,000 clones, around 90% observed once, and the top ten hold about 6.5%. The sequencing sample was made of peripheral blood. The source of these receptors is a man aged 18-30 years with active or convalescent COVID-19. Each CDR3 is given with its conserved first and last residue.

length,V,CDR3
16,TRBV11-3,CASSSDRDSLNTEAFF
13,TRBV7-2,CASSFGQNYGYTF
15,TRBV7-8,CASSLVDRGLGEQYF
17,TRBV2,CASSVQTGSSNTGELFF
14,TRBV10-3,CAISLSGTTDTQYF
20,TRBV6-2/TRBV6-3,CASSYSRDRGWEFSNQPQHF
14,TRBV4-3,CASSQEGAYNEQFF
15,TRBV5-1,CASRIGDLAGNTIYF
13,TRBV7-9,CASSAPGTAFGFF
13,TRBV19,CASSSAKLEDLHF
14,TRBV19,CASSTGQGVETQYF